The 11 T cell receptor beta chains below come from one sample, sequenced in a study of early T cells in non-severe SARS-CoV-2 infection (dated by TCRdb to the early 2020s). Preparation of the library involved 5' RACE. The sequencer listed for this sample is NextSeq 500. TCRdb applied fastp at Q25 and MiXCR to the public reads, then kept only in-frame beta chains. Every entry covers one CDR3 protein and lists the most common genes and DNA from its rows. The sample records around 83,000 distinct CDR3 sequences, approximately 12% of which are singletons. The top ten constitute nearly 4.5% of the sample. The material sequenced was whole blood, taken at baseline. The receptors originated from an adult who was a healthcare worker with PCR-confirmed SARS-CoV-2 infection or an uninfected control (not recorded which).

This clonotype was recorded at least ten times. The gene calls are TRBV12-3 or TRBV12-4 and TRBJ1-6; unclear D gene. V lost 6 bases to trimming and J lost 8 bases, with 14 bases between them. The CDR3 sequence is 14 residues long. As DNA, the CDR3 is TGTGCCAGCAGGTCGGAGACAAGTTATTCACCCCTCCACTTT. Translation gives CASRSETSYSPLHF.

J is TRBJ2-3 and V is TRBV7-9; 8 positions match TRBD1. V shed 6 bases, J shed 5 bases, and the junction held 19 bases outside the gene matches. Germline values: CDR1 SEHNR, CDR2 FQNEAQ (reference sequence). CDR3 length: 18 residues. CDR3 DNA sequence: TGTGCCAGCAGTCCATCCCAAAAGTGGACAGGGAGCGGAGATACGCAGTATTTT. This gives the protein CASSPSQKWTGSGDTQYF.

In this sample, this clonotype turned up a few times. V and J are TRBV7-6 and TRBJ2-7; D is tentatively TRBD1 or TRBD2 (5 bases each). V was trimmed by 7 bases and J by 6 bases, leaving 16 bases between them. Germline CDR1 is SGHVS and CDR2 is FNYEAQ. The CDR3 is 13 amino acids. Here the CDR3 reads CASTDIRDGEQYF. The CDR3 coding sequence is TGTGCCAGCACCGACATCCGGGACGGCGAGCAGTACTTC.

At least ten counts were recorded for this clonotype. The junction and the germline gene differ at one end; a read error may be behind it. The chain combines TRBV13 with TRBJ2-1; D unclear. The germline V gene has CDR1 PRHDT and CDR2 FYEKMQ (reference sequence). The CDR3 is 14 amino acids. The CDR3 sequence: CASSPDGPYDEQFF. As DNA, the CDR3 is TGTGCCAGCAGCCCGGACGGGCCCTACGATGAGCAGTTCTTC.

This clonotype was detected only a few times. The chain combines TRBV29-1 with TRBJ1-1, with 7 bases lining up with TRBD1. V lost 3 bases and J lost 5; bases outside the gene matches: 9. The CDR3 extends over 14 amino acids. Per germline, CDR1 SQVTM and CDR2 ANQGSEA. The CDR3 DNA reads TGCAGCGTTGACCCCCGGACAGGAGGAACTGAAGCTTTCTTT. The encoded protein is CSVDPRTGGTEAFF.

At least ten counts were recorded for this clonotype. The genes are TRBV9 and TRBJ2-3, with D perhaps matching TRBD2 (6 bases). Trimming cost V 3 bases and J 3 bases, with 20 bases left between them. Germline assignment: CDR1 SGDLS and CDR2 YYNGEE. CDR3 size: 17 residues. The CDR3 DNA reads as TGTGCCAGCAGCGCCCGAGGGCGGCTAGCGTCAACAGATACGCAGTATTTT. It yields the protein CASSARGRLASTDTQYF.

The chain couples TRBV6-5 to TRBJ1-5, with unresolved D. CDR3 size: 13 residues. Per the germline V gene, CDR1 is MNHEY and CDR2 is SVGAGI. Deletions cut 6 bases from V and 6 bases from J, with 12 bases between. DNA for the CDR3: TGTGCCAGCAGCCTTTCAGTGGCTCAGCCCCAGCATTTT. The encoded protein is CASSLSVAQPQHF.

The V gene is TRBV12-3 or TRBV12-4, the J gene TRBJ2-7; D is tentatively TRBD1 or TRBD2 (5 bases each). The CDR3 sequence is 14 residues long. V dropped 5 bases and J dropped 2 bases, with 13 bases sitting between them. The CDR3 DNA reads TGTGCCAGCAGTATAAGGGACGTGACCTACGAGCAGTACTTC. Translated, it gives CASSIRDVTYEQYF.

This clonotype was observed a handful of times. The chain's CDR3 is CASSPRQMYNSPLHF. In DNA, the CDR3 is TGTGCCAGCAGCCCTCGGCAGATGTATAATTCACCCCTCCACTTT. V usage is TRBV12-3 or TRBV12-4 and J usage is TRBJ1-6; no clear D gene. This CDR3 contains 15 residues. Trimming took 6 bases from V and 4 from J, leaving 13 bases between them.

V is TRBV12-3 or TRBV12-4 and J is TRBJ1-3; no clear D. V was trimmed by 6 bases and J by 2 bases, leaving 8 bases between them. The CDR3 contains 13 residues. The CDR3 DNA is TGTGCCAGCAGGGAGGAACCTGGAAACACCATATATTTT. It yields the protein CASREEPGNTIYF.

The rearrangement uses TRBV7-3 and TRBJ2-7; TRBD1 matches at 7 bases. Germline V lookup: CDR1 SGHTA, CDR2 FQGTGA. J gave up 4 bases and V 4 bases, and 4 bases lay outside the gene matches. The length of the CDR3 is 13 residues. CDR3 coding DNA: TGTGCCAGCAGCTCGTCAGGGGGATACGAGCAGTACTTC. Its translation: CASSSSGGYEQYF.